This entry lists 17 T cell receptor beta chains sequenced from one sample in a study of human T cells and chemical hapten exposure. Via MiXCR, TCRdb re-called the RACE reads, giving one row per CDR3 protein. The repertoire holds about 59,000 distinct CDR3 sequences, with roughly 12% as singletons. Time point meaning: pre-sensitization, week 0. Treatment reported: therapeutic diphenylcyclopropenone sensitization with weekly scalp DPC. The specimen was whole blood, collected in connection with sensitization to the hapten diphenylcyclopropenone (DPC). The source is a woman in her 40s with alopecia areata. Some clones in this sample may be carry-over from other donors' samples.

This clonotype was detected many times. The genes are TRBV7-2 and TRBJ2-1; 13 bases align to TRBD2. The germline V gene has CDR1 SGHTA and CDR2 FQGNSA. This CDR3 region has 16 residues. The V segment lost 5 bases and the J segment 9 bases; nucleotides outside the gene matches: 10. The CDR3 region is CASSPPGLAGVGEQFF. The CDR3, as DNA: TGTGCCAGCAGCCCCCCCGGACTAGCGGGAGTCGGTGAGCAGTTCTTC.

The rearrangement uses TRBV6-2 or TRBV6-3 and TRBJ2-3, with D perhaps assigned TRBD1 or TRBD2 (7 bases each). The CDR3 is 14 amino acids. V was clipped by 7 bases and J by 2 bases, with 13 bases between them. In germline, CDR1 is MNHEY, CDR2 SVGEGT. In DNA form, the CDR3 reads TGTGCCAGCACCGCAGGGGGGGCCACAGATACGCAGTATTTT. This encodes CASTAGGATDTQYF.

This clonotype came up a few times. The chain joins TRBV5-1 to TRBJ2-1, with 11 nucleotides matching TRBD2. The CDR3 extends over 15 amino acids. The germline V gene has CDR1 SGHRS and CDR2 YFSETQ. After removal of 4 bases from V and 7 bases from J, the junction contained 7 bases not matched to a gene. The CDR3 reads CASSPLAGGPNEQFF. Here the CDR3 DNA reads TGCGCCAGCAGCCCGTTAGCGGGAGGGCCGAATGAGCAGTTCTTC.

In its sample, this clonotype was seen many times. The chain combines TRBV5-1 with TRBJ2-7; 8 bases match TRBD1. J gave up 1 base and V 3 bases, and 15 bases lay outside the gene matches. Germline assignment: CDR1 SGHRS and CDR2 YFSETQ. This CDR3 region has 18 residues. For the CDR3, the DNA is TGCGCCAGCAGCTCCCGGGCACAGGGGGTAGGAACGTCCTACGAGCAGTACTTC. This encodes CASSSRAQGVGTSYEQYF.

J is TRBJ2-3 and V is TRBV7-9, with 14 bases lining up with TRBD2. Unmatched junction bases numbered 4, after V lost 4 bases and J lost 4 bases. Germline CDR1 reads SEHNR; CDR2 reads FQNEAQ (reference sequence). CDR3 length: 16 amino acids. CDR3 amino acids: CASSSGLAGDADTQYF. DNA of the CDR3: TGTGCCAGCAGCTCGGGACTAGCGGGAGATGCAGATACGCAGTATTTT.

J is TRBJ1-5 and V is TRBV6-2 or TRBV6-3, with a possible D match to TRBD1 (6 bases). The V and J ends lost 6 bases and 7 bases respectively, with 22 bases between them. The germline V gene has CDR1 MNHEY and CDR2 SVGEGT. The CDR3 length is 16 residues. The DNA of the CDR3 is TGTGCCAGCAGCCAAGGCCCAGGGACCAGGGGCCAGCCCCAGCATTTT. Translating it yields CASSQGPGTRGQPQHF.

This clonotype was detected ten times or more. V is TRBV10-3 and J is TRBJ1-5, with D possibly matching TRBD1 (5 bases). Germline values: CDR1 ENHRY, CDR2 SYGVKD. CDR3 size: 13 residues. Trimming pared 6 bases from V and 6 bases from J, leaving 12 bases between. The CDR3 region is CAIRGDESQPQHF. The CDR3 nucleotides read TGTGCCATCAGGGGGGACGAAAGTCAGCCCCAGCATTTT.

This clonotype appeared many times. The chain uses TRBV6-1 and TRBJ1-2; D is perhaps TRBD1 (5 bases). The germline V and J ends were trimmed by 4 bases and 4 bases, with 22 bases remaining between them. CDR1 and CDR2 from the germline V gene are MNHNS and SASEGT. The CDR3 covers 17 residues. As DNA, the CDR3 is TGTGCCAGCAGTGCCTCCCCAACGGGGACGGTCTCCTATGGCTACACCTTC. It yields the protein CASSASPTGTVSYGYTF.

The sample holds many counts of this clonotype. The rearrangement links TRBV7-8 to TRBJ2-5; D possibly matches TRBD1 or TRBD2 (5 bases each). Germline V gene sequence: CDR1 SGHVS, CDR2 FQNEAQ. The CDR3 covers 16 residues. The V end was cut by 8 bases, the J end by 7 bases, with 26 bases between. CDR3 coding DNA: TGTGCCAGCGGAAGCCCCCCCGGGGCCCCTTTGAGGACCCAGTACTTC. It is translated as CASGSPPGAPLRTQYF.

The chain employs TRBV12-3 or TRBV12-4 and TRBJ2-1, with unresolved D. The CDR3 extends over 15 amino acids. The ends were cut back, 7 bases at V and 2 bases at J, with 15 bases in the middle. The CDR3 sequence is CASTKAPPPYNEQFF. The CDR3, as DNA: TGTGCCAGCACCAAAGCGCCCCCCCCCTACAATGAGCAGTTCTTC.

The table lists this clonotype with many counts. The chain uses TRBV21-1 and TRBJ2-2; TRBD1, the table's D call, lacks a check against the DNA. TRBV21-1 is assigned pseudogene status. The CDR3 runs to 15 residues. The CDR3: CASSRDRDYTGELFF. CDR3 in DNA: TGTGCCAGCAGCCGGGACAGGGATTATACCGGGGAGCTGTTTTTT.

The rearrangement uses TRBV2 and TRBJ2-2, with 12 bases fitting TRBD1. V was clipped by 8 bases and J by 7 bases; unmatched bases: 2. This CDR3 has 13 residues. CDR1 and CDR2 (germline): SNHLY, FYNNEI. The CDR3 DNA sequence: TGTGCCAGCGGGGACAGGGGGCACGGGGAGCTGTTTTTT. This gives the protein CASGDRGHGELFF.

The chain employs TRBV29-1 and TRBJ1-2; 10 bases fit TRBD1. CDR1 is SQVTM, CDR2 ANQGSEA, per germline. After removal of 4 bases from V and 8 bases from J, the junction contained 10 bases not matched to a gene. The CDR3 is 14 residues long. Written as DNA, the CDR3 is TGCAGCGTTGGAGCCCAGGGGACAGGGGCCGGCTACACCTTC. Translating it yields CSVGAQGTGAGYTF.

This clonotype has just a few counts. The chain recombines TRBV7-8 with TRBJ2-1; the D gene is possibly TRBD2 (5 bases). The CDR3 extends over 15 amino acids. The V end was cut by 5 bases, the J end by 8 bases, with 19 bases between. In germline, CDR1 is SGHVS, CDR2 FQNEAQ. CDR3 protein: CASSPERAVGDEQFF. CDR3 bases: TGTGCCAGCAGCCCCGAAAGAGCGGTAGGCGATGAGCAGTTCTTC.

This clonotype was found many times. This chain joins TRBV7-2 and TRBJ2-1; 10 nucleotides align to TRBD2. From germline, CDR1 is SGHTA and CDR2 FQGNSA. This CDR3 is built from 15 residues. V trimming: 5 bases; J trimming: 3 bases; junction bases outside the gene matches: 4. The CDR3 spells CASSQIAGGYNEQFF. CDR3 bases: TGTGCCAGCAGCCAGATAGCGGGGGGCTACAATGAGCAGTTCTTC. Looking up the rest from reference TRBV7-2 and TRBJ2-1 gives the full variable domain: GAGVSQSPSNKVTEKGKDVELRCDPISGHTALYWYRQSLGQGLEFLIYFQGNSAPDKSGLPSDRFSAERTGGSVSTLTIQRTQQEDSAVYLCASSQIAGGYNEQFFGPGTRLTVL.

Turning to this clonotype: A junction end diverges from the germline sequence, so it may reflect a read error. V usage is TRBV20-1 and J usage is TRBJ2-2; the D gene could be TRBD1 or TRBD2 (5 bases each). The CDR3 covers 14 residues. Germline-derived CDR1 and CDR2 are DFQATT and SNEGSKA (reference sequence). The CDR3 is CSAGDGRNTGELIF. The CDR3, as DNA: TGCAGTGCTGGGGACGGTCGGAACACCGGGGAGCTGATTTTT.

This clonotype has only a few counts. This chain links TRBV7-2 with TRBJ1-6; no clear D. CDR1 is SGHTA and CDR2 is FQGNSA in the germline V gene. With 7 bases removed from V and 7 bases from J, the gap between germline ends came to 20 bases. The CDR3 covers 16 residues. CDR3 DNA: TGTGCCAGCACTCCTCGGGGAGGGTTAAAGAATTCACCCCTCCACTTT. This encodes CASTPRGGLKNSPLHF. Full variable domain (outside the CDR3, taken from reference TRBV7-2 and TRBJ1-6): GAGVSQSPSNKVTEKGKDVELRCDPISGHTALYWYRQSLGQGLEFLIYFQGNSAPDKSGLPSDRFSAERTGGSVSTLTIQRTQQEDSAVYLCASTPRGGLKNSPLHFGNGTRLTVT.